A selection of T cell receptor beta chains follows, all from one sample in a study of T cells after yellow fever vaccination. TCRdb re-called the 5' RACE reads with MiXCR, one entry per CDR3 protein. The top ten clones hold around 15% of a sample with hundreds of thousands of distinct CDR3 sequences, roughly 12% of them seen once. Sample: PBMCs, taken on the day of the yellow fever booster vaccination. These receptors all come from a man younger than 45 who received the YFV17D yellow fever vaccine. Each CDR3 is given with its conserved first and last residue. D genes are given only for firm matches. For some rows the clone size is stated as once, few or many, or as a class when expanded; others skip it.

TRBD2,few,TRBJ2-7,TRBV20-1,TGCAGTGTAAGGGGGACTAGCGGTTACGAGCAGTACTTC,CSVRGTSGYEQYF
.,few,TRBJ1-5,TRBV21-1,TGTGCCAGCAGCAAGGAGACAGGGGTCAGGTTGGGCAATCAGCCCCAGCATTTT,CASSKETGVRLGNQPQHF
TRBD1,.,TRBJ2-5,TRBV2,TGTGCCAGCAGTGAAAAAGACAGGGATGAGACCCAGTACTTC,CASSEKDRDETQYF
TRBD1,.,TRBJ1-5,TRBV19,TGTGCCAGTAGTATTGGACAGGGAATCGGTCAGCCCCAGCATTTT,CASSIGQGIGQPQHF
.,.,TRBJ2-3,TRBV6-4,TGTGCCAGTTCACAGGGCCACACAGATACGCAGTATTTT,CASSQGHTDTQYF
.,few,TRBJ2-7,TRBV5-1,TGCGCCAGCAGCTTGGCCGCAGGGCCGGCCTACGAGCAGTACTTC,CASSLAAGPAYEQYF
TRBD1,.,TRBJ2-7,TRBV7-2,TGTGCCAGCAGCGGCGGGACAGGGGGCTATCGCGAGCAGTACTTC,CASSGGTGGYREQYF
TRBD1,.,TRBJ1-1,TRBV5-1,TGCGCCAGCAGCTTGGATCAGGGGGTCACTGAAGCTTTCTTT,CASSLDQGVTEAFF
TRBD2,few,TRBJ2-2,TRBV7-3,TGTGCCAGCAGTTCTAGCGGGAGGGCCCCGAACACCGGGGAGCTGTTTTTT,CASSSSGRAPNTGELFF
.,.,TRBJ2-1,TRBV27,TGTGCCAGCTCCAAGGCAAATGAGCAGTTCTTC,CASSKANEQFF
.,few,TRBJ2-4,TRBV20-1,TGCAGTGCCACCTCTCTCAGGGGGGGAAGAGACATTCAGTACTTC,CSATSLRGGRDIQYF
.,many,TRBJ2-7,TRBV12-3/TRBV12-4,TGTGCCAGCGCGACCCCCCGAGACAGGTTTTCCTACGAGCAGTACTTC,CASATPRDRFSYEQYF
TRBD2,.,TRBJ2-1,TRBV5-1,TGCGCCAGCAGCACCCCTATCGGGAGGGCCAGCGAGCAGTTCTTC,CASSTPIGRASEQFF